Detailed here is one T cell receptor (beta chain). Its matching antigen is unknown. Germline and junction disagree at one end, which may indicate a read error. The data derive from a study of cytomegalovirus exposure and HLA in healthy donors. Primers: 60 Vbeta forward and 13 Jbeta reverse. Measured with immunoSEQ multiplex PCR; TCRdb has only the in-frame clones, and not every one. This table holds approximately 76,000 clones. The CDR3 is made up of 13 amino acids. Germline V gene lookup returns CDR1 SGHTA and CDR2 FQGNSA. Study-wide results and limits: Previously analyzed data showed that most TCR beta V segments were productive at a frequency of about 87% or about 30%. Near-uniform donor sequencing depth was presumed by presence/absence analyses.

At sampling all donors were nominally healthy, likely with unrecorded immune exposures. Input material: PBMCs. The chain carries TRBV7-2 and TRBJ1-2; D perhaps matches TRBD1 (5 bases). This receptor was identified in a young man in good health and CMV-seropositive. The CDR3 sequence: CASSLGWRGRILF. The CDR3 nucleotides are TGTGCCAGCAGCTTAGGTTGGCGGGGACGTATCCTCTTC.